This TCR beta chain was identified during a study of monozygotic twins with inflammatory bowel disease. It was roughly 3,500 ng of total RNA that each TCR library used. Per sample, reverse transcription was split into eight reactions. TCRdb reprocessed the 5' RACE reads and stores each CDR3 protein as one record, lacking DNA. This sample carries around 150,000 distinct CDR3 sequences, with 2.8% going to the ten biggest clones. With respect to this clonotype: As yet, its antigen is unknown.

The study's findings and limits: Telling apart the different T cell subtypes was not possible. The co-twins with IBD showed lower TCRbeta diversity (inverse Simpson) than their healthy siblings.

The CDR3 covers 16 residues. CDR1 and CDR2 from the germline V gene are LGHDT and YNNKEL (reference sequence). The V gene is TRBV3-1, the J gene TRBJ2-4; TCRdb's D gene call, TRBD2, goes unchecked for lack of DNA. Sequencing was performed on blood. The TCR originated in a human donor with ulcerative colitis or Crohn's disease, or a healthy co-twin of an affected twin (not recorded which). This CDR3 is CASSREHQTAKNMQYF.